What follows are 26 T cell receptor beta chains derived from one specimen sequenced in a study of shared clonotypes between healthy human individuals. Naive CD8 isolation took CD45RO-negative cells positively selected for CCR7 and excluded terminally differentiated effector memory CD45RA+ cells. Method: immunoSEQ multiplex PCR; TCRdb's copy keeps in-frame clones and lacks some. This table holds about 800,000 clones, 96% found once. Sequences were obtained from naive CD8+ T cells sorted from blood. The origin of the receptors is a young man in good health.

This clone showed up just once. The same CDR3 can be traced to other DNA sequences in this sample. The V call is TRBV4-1, the J call TRBJ2-7, with D possibly being TRBD2 (6 bases). Germline V gives CDR1 MGHRA, CDR2 YSYEKL. The CDR3 has 13 residues. V lost 6 bases and J 0 bases, leaving 9 bases between the germline ends. CDR3 in amino acids: CASSRGSSYEQYF. CDR3 DNA: TGCGCCAGCAGTCGGGGGAGCTCCTACGAGCAGTACTTC.

The CDR3 DNA is TGTGCCAGCAGCCAAGATCTTGGCAGTGGCTATCAGCCCCAGCATTTT. It yields the protein CASSQDLGSGYQPQHF. This sequence joins TRBV4-2 and TRBJ1-5; no definite D call. Per germline, CDR1 LGHNA and CDR2 YNFKEQ. V lost 0 bases and J 5 bases, leaving 14 bases between the germline ends. The CDR3 consists of 16 residues.

Remarks on this clone: The same CDR3 also results from other DNA sequences found in this sample. V is TRBV6-6 and J is TRBJ2-7, with D maybe TRBD2 (5 bases). This CDR3 has 12 residues. V was pared by 6 bases and J by 5 bases, with 11 bases between. In germline, CDR1 is MNHNY, CDR2 SVGAGI (reference sequence). DNA of the CDR3: TGTGCCAGCAGCACTGGACTTGACGAGCAGTACTTC. It specifies CASSTGLDEQYF.

CDR3 residues: CASSDFRGATNEKLFF. For the CDR3, the DNA is TGTGCCAGCAGTGATTTTAGGGGAGCAACTAATGAAAAACTGTTTTTT. V and J are TRBV2 and TRBJ1-4; tentative D call: TRBD1 (5 bases). V was trimmed by 3 bases and J by 0 bases, leaving 11 bases between them. From germline, CDR1 is SNHLY and CDR2 FYNNEI. The CDR3 runs to 16 residues.

The rearrangement joins TRBV10-3 to TRBJ1-3; D call uncertain. V shed 11 bases and J shed 2 bases, with 16 bases lying between them. In germline, CDR1 is ENHRY, CDR2 SYGVKD. The CDR3 runs 14 residues. CDR3 protein: CALGPVKPGNTIYF. For the CDR3, the DNA is TGTGCCCTTGGACCGGTGAAACCTGGAAACACCATATATTTT.

This sequence joins TRBV11-3 and TRBJ2-7; TRBD1 is a possible D gene (5 bases). The germline V gene encodes CDR1 SGHNT and CDR2 YENEEA. The CDR3 length is 13 residues. V lost 1 base and J lost 5, with 9 bases in between. DNA of the CDR3: TGTGCCAGCAGCTTAGGAGGACACGACGAGCAGTACTTC. Its protein product is CASSLGGHDEQYF.

This chain connects TRBV6-5 to TRBJ2-2; the match to TRBD1 covers 9 bases. This CDR3 is 15 amino acids long. Trimming cost V 5 bases and J 6 bases; bases outside gene matches: 7. Germline V lookup: CDR1 MNHEY, CDR2 SVGAGI. The CDR3 coding sequence is TGTGCCAGCAGTCCCCCGACAGGGGGGTCCGGGGAGCTGTTTTTT. Protein sequence: CASSPPTGGSGELFF.

This rearrangement joins TRBV15 to TRBJ2-2, with TRBD2 as a possible D gene (5 bases). Trimming cost V 0 bases and J 4 bases, with 18 bases left between them. The CDR3 is made up of 18 amino acids. Germline lookup yields CDR1 LNHNV and CDR2 YYDKDF (reference sequence). CDR3 sequence reads: CATSRDASERGLTGELFF. DNA of the CDR3: TGTGCCACCAGCAGAGATGCCTCCGAACGAGGGCTCACCGGGGAGCTGTTTTTT.

A note on this clone: Other DNA sequences in the same sample also yield this CDR3. The V gene is TRBV27, the J gene TRBJ2-5; D gene uncertain. V was pared by 3 bases and J by 5 bases, with 4 bases between. Germline V CDR1 and CDR2: MNHEY, SMNVEV (reference sequence). The length of the CDR3 is 11 residues. CDR3 DNA: TGTGCCAGCAGTTTTAGGGAGACCCAGTACTTC. The encoded protein is CASSFRETQYF.

The chain links TRBV11-2 to TRBJ2-3; D unresolved. Germline V gene data show CDR1 as SGHAT and CDR2 as FQNNGV. Deletions cut 2 bases from V and 6 bases from J, with 9 bases between. This CDR3 contains 13 residues. The CDR3 DNA reads TGTGCCAGCAGCTTAAGCCCACCGGATACGCAGTATTTT. Its translation: CASSLSPPDTQYF.

CDR3 DNA: TGTGCCAGCAGCCCTCGGACGGGGTATAATCAGCCCCAGCATTTT. This sequence encodes CASSPRTGYNQPQHF. This chain uses TRBV5-5 with TRBJ1-5; D gene uncertain. Trimming shortened V by 4 bases and J by 4 bases, and 15 bases separated the two germline ends. This CDR3 is 15 amino acids long. Germline assignment: CDR1 SGHKS and CDR2 YYEKEE (reference sequence).

The rearrangement joins TRBV7-9 to TRBJ2-3; tentative D call: TRBD2 (5 bases). This CDR3 comprises 17 residues. V lost 2 bases to trimming and J lost 2 bases, with 17 bases between them. CDR1 and CDR2 from the germline V gene are SEHNR and FQNEAQ (reference sequence). The CDR3 sequence: CASSLWEISRNTDTQYF. The DNA of the CDR3 is TGTGCCAGCAGCTTATGGGAGATCAGCCGAAACACAGATACGCAGTATTTT.

The chain joins TRBV20-1 to TRBJ2-7; D gene unclear. Germline CDR1 is DFQATT and CDR2 is SNEGSKA (reference sequence). There are 11 residues in the CDR3. The ends were cut back, 3 bases at V and 5 bases at J, with 8 bases in the middle. CDR3 in amino acids: CSASLAHEQYF. Here the CDR3 DNA reads TGCAGTGCTAGTTTGGCCCACGAGCAGTACTTC.

The chain has TRBV5-1 and TRBJ2-7; possibly TRBD2 for D (5 bases). The CDR3 has 15 residues. The germline CDR1 and CDR2 sequences are SGHRS and YFSETQ. V shed 3 bases and J shed 0 bases, with 13 bases lying between them. The CDR3 region is CASSSIGRASYEQYF. The CDR3 bases are TGCGCCAGCAGCTCCATCGGGCGGGCCTCCTACGAGCAGTACTTC.

With respect to this clone: Other DNA variants within this sample encode the same CDR3. The chain carries TRBV9 and TRBJ2-7, with 10 bases lining up with TRBD2. With 3 bases clipped from V and 4 bases from J, the junction kept 4 bases outside the gene matches. Germline values: CDR1 SGDLS, CDR2 YYNGEE. The CDR3 covers 14 residues. DNA of the CDR3: TGTGCCAGCAGCGCTAGCGGGAGCGGGTACGAGCAGTACTTC. This gives the protein CASSASGSGYEQYF.

This chain uses TRBV4-1 with TRBJ2-4, with D hard to call. From germline, CDR1 is MGHRA and CDR2 YSYEKL. V was shortened by 2 bases and J by 9 bases, with 20 bases between the two germline ends. The CDR3 is 16 residues long. CDR3 region: CASSQPGLGPLSIQYF. The CDR3 DNA sequence: TGCGCCAGCAGCCAACCGGGCCTCGGGCCTTTAAGCATTCAGTACTTC.

The chain carries TRBV5-1 and TRBJ1-1, with TRBD1 matching 8 bases. Trimming at V came to 0 bases and at J to 1 base, leaving 14 bases not matched to a gene. From germline, CDR1 is SGHRS and CDR2 YFSETQ. The CDR3 contains 19 residues. CDR3 in DNA: TGCGCCAGCAGCTTGGTGGTCAGGGGGCTGGAAATGTCGAACACTGAAGCTTTCTTT. Its translation: CASSLVVRGLEMSNTEAFF.

This clone was observed once. The chain is built from TRBV5-6 and TRBJ2-2, with D possibly matching TRBD2 (5 bases). Trimming took 7 bases from V and 3 from J, leaving 13 bases between them. This CDR3 spans 14 amino acids. Germline V gene lookup returns CDR1 SGHDT and CDR2 YYEEEE. Written as DNA, the CDR3 is TGTGCCAGCGGAGAACTAGTGCACACCGGGGAGCTGTTTTTT. Protein sequence: CASGELVHTGELFF.

The rearrangement uses TRBV19 and TRBJ2-1; TRBD1 might be the D (5 bases). This CDR3 is built from 12 residues. V lost 8 bases, J lost 3 bases, and 8 bases lay in between. Germline CDR1 reads LNHDA; CDR2 reads SQIVND (reference sequence). The CDR3 DNA follows: TGTGCCAGTGGGGCCCTCTACAATGAGCAGTTCTTC. Translated: CASGALYNEQFF.

The chain links TRBV4-1 to TRBJ1-4; D possibly corresponds to TRBD1 (5 bases). V lost 7 bases and J 5 bases, leaving 14 bases between the germline ends. Germline V gives CDR1 MGHRA, CDR2 YSYEKL. The CDR3 length is 14 residues. CDR3 nucleotide sequence: TGCGCCAGCACCCTCGGGACCTTAAATGAAAAACTGTTTTTT. It translates to CASTLGTLNEKLFF.

The rearrangement uses TRBV11-2 and TRBJ2-3, with D possibly matching TRBD2 (6 bases). V dropped 1 base and J dropped 0 bases, with 11 bases sitting between them. Germline lookup yields CDR1 SGHAT and CDR2 FQNNGV. There are 16 residues in the CDR3. The CDR3: CASSLVRGRSTDTQYF. The CDR3 nucleotides are TGTGCCAGCAGCTTAGTACGGGGGAGGAGCACAGATACGCAGTATTTT.

The rearrangement uses TRBV29-1 and TRBJ2-3; TRBD1 agrees at 7 bases. The ends lost 7 bases at V and 2 bases at J; junction bases unmatched: 6. Germline loops: CDR1 SQVTM, CDR2 ANQGSEA. This CDR3 region has 13 residues. CDR3 sequence reads: CSGTGTATDTQYF. In DNA form, the CDR3 reads TGCAGCGGGACCGGGACAGCCACAGATACGCAGTATTTT.

J is TRBJ2-3 and V is TRBV5-8; D remains unclear. This CDR3 is built from 15 residues. Per the germline V gene, CDR1 is SGHTS and CDR2 is YDEGEE. V lost 4 bases, J lost 1 base, and 13 bases lay in between. CDR3: CASSPAAAGTDTQYF. CDR3 in DNA: TGTGCCAGCAGCCCCGCCGCGGCTGGCACAGATACGCAGTATTTT.

This sequence joins TRBV7-3 and TRBJ2-3; 7 bases agree with TRBD2. Germline V gives CDR1 SGHTA, CDR2 FQGTGA. V shed 2 bases and J 0 bases; nucleotides not matched to a gene: 8. The CDR3 length is 17 residues. The DNA of the CDR3 is TGTGCCAGCAGCTTAGGCCTTTTAGCGGGTAGCACAGATACGCAGTATTTT. The encoded protein is CASSLGLLAGSTDTQYF.

The rearrangement joins TRBV7-2 to TRBJ2-5; D is unclear. This CDR3 is built from 13 residues. V lost 2 bases and J 3 bases, leaving 7 bases between the germline ends. Germline-derived CDR1 and CDR2 are SGHTA and FQGNSA. The CDR3 DNA reads as TGTGCCAGCAGCTTATCCCCCAAAGAGACCCAGTACTTC. Its protein product is CASSLSPKETQYF.

The chain recombines TRBV4-1 with TRBJ2-7; 7 positions match TRBD1. The CDR3 runs 16 residues. J was trimmed by 11 bases and V by 3 bases; bases with no gene match: 19. CDR1 is MGHRA, CDR2 YSYEKL, per germline. The CDR3 DNA follows: TGCGCCAGCAGCCAGTCCCTCGAGGGGGCGCGGCTATTGAAGTACTTC. Translating it yields CASSQSLEGARLLKYF.